The rows below give T cell receptor beta chains drawn from one sample of a study of T cell changes during pregnancy in multiple sclerosis. Assay used: immunoSEQ multiplex PCR; TCRdb lists only in-frame clones, some missing. Seen here are about 59,000 clones, roughly 92% observed once, and the top ten hold 2% to 3%. The sample in question was CD8+ T cells from peripheral blood mononuclear cells, obtained in the third trimester of pregnancy. These receptor sequences come from a female donor with multiple sclerosis, enrolled in a pregnancy study. CDR3s include the opening cysteine and the closing phenylalanine or tryptophan. D genes are given only for firm matches.

d_gene: -
v_gene: TRBV15
j_gene: TRBJ2-1
CDR3nt: TGTGCCACCAGCAGTGCGGGACAGACCTACAATGAGCAGTTCTTC
CDR3aa: CATSSAGQTYNEQFF

d_gene: -
v_gene: TRBV15
j_gene: TRBJ1-3
CDR3nt: TGTGCCACCAGCAACCCACCGGGGGGGGTGCTGGAAGGAAACACCATATATTTT
CDR3aa: CATSNPPGGVLEGNTIYF

d_gene: TRBD1
v_gene: TRBV2
j_gene: TRBJ2-7
CDR3nt: TGTGCCAGCAGTAGAAGGGACAGGGGTTGGTACGAGCAGTACTTC
CDR3aa: CASSRRDRGWYEQYF

d_gene: -
v_gene: TRBV19
j_gene: TRBJ1-2
CDR3nt: TGTGCCAGTAGTACAGGTCTACGGGGCTACACCTTC
CDR3aa: CASSTGLRGYTF

d_gene: -
v_gene: TRBV19
j_gene: TRBJ1-4
CDR3nt: TGTGCCAGTAGGAAGACGACGGCGGCGGGAGAAAAACTGTTTTTT
CDR3aa: CASRKTTAAGEKLFF

d_gene: TRBD1
v_gene: TRBV7-9
j_gene: TRBJ2-1
CDR3nt: TGTGCCAGCAGCAGTGGCGGGACAGGGAATTTTTATGAGCAGTTCTTC
CDR3aa: CASSSGGTGNFYEQFF

d_gene: TRBD1
v_gene: TRBV19
j_gene: TRBJ2-7
CDR3nt: TGTGCCAGTAGTATATGGACAGGGGACGAGCAGTACTTC
CDR3aa: CASSIWTGDEQYF

d_gene: -
v_gene: TRBV19
j_gene: TRBJ1-1
CDR3nt: TGTGCCAGTAGTATAGCGTCAGGGTACACGCTGCAGGCTTTCTTT
CDR3aa: CASSIASGYTLQAFF

d_gene: TRBD1
v_gene: TRBV27
j_gene: TRBJ2-5
CDR3nt: TGTGCCAGCAGTTTATCAGGGGGCAGGGAGACCCAGTACTTC
CDR3aa: CASSLSGGRETQYF

d_gene: -
v_gene: TRBV7-6
j_gene: TRBJ2-7
CDR3nt: TGTGCCAGCAGCCCCGAGCGACAGCTTTCCTACGAGCAGTACTTC
CDR3aa: CASSPERQLSYEQYF

d_gene: TRBD2
v_gene: TRBV7-6
j_gene: TRBJ2-7
CDR3nt: TGTGCCAGCAGCCCGCGGACTAGCGGGGGTGCCTACGAGCAGTACTTC
CDR3aa: CASSPRTSGGAYEQYF

d_gene: TRBD2
v_gene: TRBV4-1
j_gene: TRBJ2-3
CDR3nt: TGCGCCAGCAGCGTAAATAGCGGGAGGGCCCGCACAGATACGCAGTATTTT
CDR3aa: CASSVNSGRARTDTQYF

d_gene: TRBD1
v_gene: TRBV30
j_gene: TRBJ2-1
CDR3nt: TGTGCCTGGAACGGACAGGGTGGGAATGAGCAGTTCTTC
CDR3aa: CAWNGQGGNEQFF

d_gene: TRBD2
v_gene: TRBV2
j_gene: TRBJ2-3
CDR3nt: TGTGCCAGCAAAAGGGACGAGACTAGCGGGAGGGGAGATACGCAGTATTTT
CDR3aa: CASKRDETSGRGDTQYF

d_gene: TRBD1
v_gene: TRBV9
j_gene: TRBJ1-3
CDR3nt: TGTGCCAGCAGCGTAGGGGGGGGACAGGCCGGAAACACCATATATTTT
CDR3aa: CASSVGGGQAGNTIYF

d_gene: -
v_gene: TRBV7-6
j_gene: TRBJ2-3
CDR3nt: TGTGCCAGCAGCTTAGTGAAGGGGGAGTCTGAAGATACGCAGTATTTT
CDR3aa: CASSLVKGESEDTQYF